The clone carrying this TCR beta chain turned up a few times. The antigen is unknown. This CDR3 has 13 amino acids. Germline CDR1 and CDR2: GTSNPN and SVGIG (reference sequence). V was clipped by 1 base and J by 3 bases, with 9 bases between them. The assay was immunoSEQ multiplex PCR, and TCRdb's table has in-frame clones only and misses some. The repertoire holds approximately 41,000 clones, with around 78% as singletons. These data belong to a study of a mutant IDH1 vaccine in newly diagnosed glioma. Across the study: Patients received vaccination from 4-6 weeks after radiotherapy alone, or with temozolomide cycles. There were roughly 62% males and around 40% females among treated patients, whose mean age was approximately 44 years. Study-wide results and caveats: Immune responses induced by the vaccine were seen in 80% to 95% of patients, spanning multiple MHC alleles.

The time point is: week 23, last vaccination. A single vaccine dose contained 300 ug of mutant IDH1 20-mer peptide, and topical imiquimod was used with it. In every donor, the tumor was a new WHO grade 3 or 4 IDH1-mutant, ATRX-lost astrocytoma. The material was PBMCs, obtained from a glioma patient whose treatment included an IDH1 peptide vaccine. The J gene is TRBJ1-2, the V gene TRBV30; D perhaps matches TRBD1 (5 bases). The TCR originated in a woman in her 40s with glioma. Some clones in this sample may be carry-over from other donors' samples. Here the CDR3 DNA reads TGTGCCTGGAGTGCCGGGACCTACTATGGCTACACCTTC. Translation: CAWSAGTYYGYTF. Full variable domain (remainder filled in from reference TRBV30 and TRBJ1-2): SQTIHQWPATLVQPVGSPLSLECTVEGTSNPNLYWYRQAAGRGLQLLFYSVGIGQISSEVPQNLSASRPQDRQFILSSKKLLLSDSGFYLCAWSAGTYYGYTFGSGTRLTVV.